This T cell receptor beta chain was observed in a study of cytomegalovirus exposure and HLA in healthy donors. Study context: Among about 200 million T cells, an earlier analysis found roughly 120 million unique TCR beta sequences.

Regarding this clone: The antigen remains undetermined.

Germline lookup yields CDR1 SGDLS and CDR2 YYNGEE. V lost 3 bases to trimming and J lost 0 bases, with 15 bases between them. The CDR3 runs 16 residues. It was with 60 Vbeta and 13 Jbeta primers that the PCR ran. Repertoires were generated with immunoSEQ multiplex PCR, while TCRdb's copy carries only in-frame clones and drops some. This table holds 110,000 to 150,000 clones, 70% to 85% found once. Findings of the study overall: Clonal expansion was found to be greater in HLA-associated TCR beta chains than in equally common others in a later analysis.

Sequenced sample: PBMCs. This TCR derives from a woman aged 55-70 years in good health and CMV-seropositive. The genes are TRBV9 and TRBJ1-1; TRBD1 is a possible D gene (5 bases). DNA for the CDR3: TGTGCCAGCAGCGGCCGATCAGGGACTATGAACACTGAAGCTTTCTTT. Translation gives CASSGRSGTMNTEAFF.